This is a list of T cell receptor beta chains from one sample in a study of beta chain features in type 1 diabetes. Some clones are missing from TCRdb's copy, which holds only in-frame ones; the method was immunoSEQ multiplex PCR. The sample records around 690,000 clones, roughly 12% being singletons. Source material: naive CD4+ T cells from blood. The receptors stem from a man under 40 with type 1 diabetes. Both conserved end residues are part of each CDR3. D genes are given only for firm matches. Rows may omit the clone size; those that give it use once, few, many or a size class.

TRBV19	TRBJ2-6	NA	TRBD1	TGTGCCAGTAGTACCGGGACAGGGGGCTCTGGGGCCAACGTCCTGACTTTC	CASSTGTGGSGANVLTF
TRBV9	TRBJ2-3	NA	TRBD2	TGTGCCAGCAGCGTAGTGGGGGGGACTAGCACAGATACGCAGTATTTT	CASSVVGGTSTDTQYF
TRBV19	TRBJ1-2	NA	NA	TGTGCCAGTAGTGCCAACTTGAACTATGGCTACACCTTC	CASSANLNYGYTF
TRBV9	TRBJ2-3	NA	TRBD2	TGTGCCAGCAGCGTCGCTAGCGGCCGCACAGATACGCAGTATTTT	CASSVASGRTDTQYF
TRBV5-1	TRBJ2-2	NA	NA	TGCGCCAGCAGCTTGGCTCCAGGGACGGACGGGGAGCTGTTTTTT	CASSLAPGTDGELFF
TRBV6-1	TRBJ2-3	NA	TRBD2	TGTGCCAGCAACCAACTAGCGGGGGGTGCAGATACGCAGTATTTT	CASNQLAGGADTQYF
TRBV2	TRBJ1-5	NA	TRBD1	TGTGCCAGCGGGACAGGCGAACTTGGGCAGCCCCAGCATTTT	CASGTGELGQPQHF
TRBV18	TRBJ2-1	NA	NA	TGTGCCAGCTCACCGGGTGGCAGAAGCTCCTACAATGAGCAGTTCTTC	CASSPGGRSSYNEQFF
TRBV28	TRBJ1-2	few	NA	TGTGCCAGCAGTTCTACGACCGGGAGAAACTATGGCTACACCTTC	CASSSTTGRNYGYTF
TRBV18	TRBJ2-5	NA	TRBD1	TGTGCCAGCTCTCAACTCGGACAGGGCCCAAGAGTGTCCCAGTACTTC	CASSQLGQGPRVSQYF
TRBV6-5	TRBJ2-5	NA	NA	TGTGCCAGCACCCGGGTGGGCCCGAGGAGAGAGACCCAGTACTTC	CASTRVGPRRETQYF
TRBV5-4	TRBJ2-7	NA	NA	TGTGCCAGCAGCCGCCCTAGCTCCTACGAGCAGTACTTC	CASSRPSSYEQYF
TRBV5-1	TRBJ2-7	NA	NA	TGCGCCAGCAGCTCCAATCCCGGGACATTCCTCTCCTACGAGCAGTACTTC	CASSSNPGTFLSYEQYF
TRBV6-1	TRBJ1-1	NA	NA	TGTGCCAGCAGTTTGACAGAAGCTTTCTTT	CASSLTEAFF
TRBV13	TRBJ2-5	few	NA	TGTGCCAGCAGCTCCGAGGGTTTGGAGACCCAGTACTTC	CASSSEGLETQYF
TRBV7-8	TRBJ2-5	NA	NA	TGTGCCAGCAGCTTTCTAAGGGGGGGGCAAGAGACCCAGTACTTC	CASSFLRGGQETQYF
TRBV20-1	TRBJ1-4	few	NA	TGCAGTGCCCAACGAGGGGGGCTGTTTTTT	CSAQRGGLFF
TRBV27	TRBJ2-5	few	TRBD1	TGTGCCAGCAGTTCAACAGGACAGGGATGGGAGACCCAGTACTTC	CASSSTGQGWETQYF
TRBV9	TRBJ1-3	NA	TRBD1	TGTGCCAGCAGTCTACAGGGGATTTCTGGAAACACCATATATTTT	CASSLQGISGNTIYF
TRBV9	TRBJ2-7	NA	NA	TGTGCCAGCAGCGCGAACTCCTACGAGCAGTACTTC	CASSANSYEQYF
TRBV7-9	TRBJ2-7	NA	TRBD1	TGTGCCAGCAGCTCCGGGACAGGGGGTTCTTACGAGCAGTACTTC	CASSSGTGGSYEQYF
TRBV7-9	TRBJ2-6	few	NA	TGTGCCAGCAGTTTCACACCGTCTGGGGCCAACGTCCTGACTTTC	CASSFTPSGANVLTF
TRBV11-2	TRBJ2-3	NA	TRBD2	TGTGCCAGCAGCTTGAGACTAGCGGGGCTCACAGATACGCAGTATTTT	CASSLRLAGLTDTQYF
TRBV7-2	TRBJ1-1	few	NA	TGTGCCAGCAGCTTAGCACAGCAGAACACTGAAGCTTTCTTT	CASSLAQQNTEAFF
TRBV7-6	TRBJ2-3	NA	TRBD2	TGTGCCAGCAGCTCGGGACTAGCGGGGGCCACAGATACGCAGTATTTT	CASSSGLAGATDTQYF
TRBV4-3	TRBJ2-2	NA	NA	TGCGCCAGCAGCCAAGACCCCGGGGGGCCCCCCACCGGGGAGCTGTTTTTT	CASSQDPGGPPTGELFF
TRBV9	TRBJ2-5	NA	TRBD2	TGTGCCAGCAGCGCCGGACTAGCGGGGGCCCACCAAGAGACCCAGTACTTC	CASSAGLAGAHQETQYF
TRBV5-4	TRBJ1-2	NA	TRBD1	TGTGCCAGCAGCCGGGTGGCGGGACAGGGAGTCTATGGCTACACCTTC	CASSRVAGQGVYGYTF
TRBV7-2	TRBJ2-1	few	NA	TGTGCCAGCAGCGTTCGAGGTCTTATGAGCTCCTACAATGAGCAGTTCTTC	CASSVRGLMSSYNEQFF
TRBV18	TRBJ2-5	NA	TRBD1	TGTGCCAGCTCACCCGACAGGGGAGGAATAGAGACCCAGTACTTC	CASSPDRGGIETQYF
TRBV5-1	TRBJ2-1	NA	TRBD2	TGCGCCAGCAGCTTGGTAGCGGGAGAATACAATGAGCAGTTCTTC	CASSLVAGEYNEQFF
TRBV7-2	TRBJ2-7	few	TRBD1	TGTGCCAGCAGGGACAGGGCCTACGAGCAGTACTTC	CASRDRAYEQYF
TRBV4-1	TRBJ2-1	NA	NA	TGCGCCAGCAGCCAAGGATGGCAACTAATCTACAATGAGCAGTTCTTC	CASSQGWQLIYNEQFF
TRBV4-3	TRBJ1-6	few	NA	TGCGCCAGCAGCCAAGTACAGTATAATTCACCCCTCCACTTT	CASSQVQYNSPLHF
TRBV28	TRBJ2-1	NA	NA	TGTGCCGTTCTGGGCTTTGGAGCCAGGGCTCACAATGAGCAGTTCTTC	CAVLGFGARAHNEQFF
TRBV4-3	TRBJ2-3	NA	TRBD2	TGCGCCAGCAGCCCTAGCGGGAGCACAGATACGCAGTATTTT	CASSPSGSTDTQYF
TRBV14	TRBJ2-5	few	TRBD2	TGTGCCAGCAGCCGACCAACTAGCGGGGGAGAGACCCAGTACTTC	CASSRPTSGGETQYF
TRBV18	TRBJ2-7	NA	NA	TGTGCCAGCTCGTACACACTGAGCGGATCCGAGCAGTACTTC	CASSYTLSGSEQYF
TRBV2	TRBJ2-7	NA	NA	TGTGCCAGCAGTCTGAGCCAGGGTTACGAGCAGTACTTC	CASSLSQGYEQYF
TRBV7-9	TRBJ1-1	few	NA	TGTGCCAGCAGCGCAGGGACTGAAGCTTTCTTT	CASSAGTEAFF
TRBV11-2	TRBJ2-1	many	TRBD2	TGTGCCAGCAGCCTTTACGGGCGGGGGGACTACAATGAGCAGTTCTTC	CASSLYGRGDYNEQFF